These 19 T cell receptor beta chains came from one sample sequenced in a study of T cells after yellow fever vaccination. TCRdb re-analysed the 5' RACE reads in MiXCR, keeping a single row per CDR3 protein. This table holds around 250,000 distinct CDR3 sequences, around 4.9% found once. Sequenced material: CD4+ T cells sorted from PBMCs, taken on the day of the yellow fever booster vaccination. Receptors originate from a man between 18 and 29 years old who received the YFV17D yellow fever vaccine.

This clonotype was observed many times. The chain uses TRBV20-1 and TRBJ1-6; the D is unclear. The CDR3 contains 13 residues. V dropped 1 base and J dropped 7 bases, with 8 bases sitting between them. Per the germline V gene, CDR1 is DFQATT and CDR2 is SNEGSKA (reference sequence). The DNA of the CDR3 is TGCAGTGCTAGAGGGCTGAGGAATTCACCCCTCCACTTT. Its protein product is CSARGLRNSPLHF.

This clonotype was seen many times. The rearrangement joins TRBV20-1 to TRBJ2-7; a weak D match, TRBD1 (5 bases). V lost 2 bases to trimming and J lost 4 bases, with 9 bases between them. This CDR3 has 12 residues. Per the germline V gene, CDR1 is DFQATT and CDR2 is SNEGSKA (reference sequence). The CDR3 loop reads CSARTRDYEQYF. Here the CDR3 DNA reads TGCAGTGCTAGAACCAGGGATTACGAGCAGTACTTC.

The sample holds a few counts of this clonotype. The rearrangement joins TRBV5-6 to TRBJ1-2; unclear D gene. V gave up 0 bases and J gave up 8 bases, with 14 bases separating them. CDR1 is SGHDT and CDR2 is YYEEEE in the germline V gene. The CDR3 spans 14 residues. The CDR3 sequence: CASSLAGILRGYTF. The CDR3 nucleotides read TGTGCCAGCAGCTTGGCGGGGATCCTTCGAGGCTACACCTTC.

This clonotype was observed many times. The chain combines TRBV12-3 or TRBV12-4 with TRBJ1-6, with D possibly matching TRBD1 (5 bases). The CDR3 sequence is 13 residues long. The V and J ends lost 5 bases and 10 bases respectively, with 12 bases between them. The CDR3 is CASSPGTPSPLHF. The CDR3 DNA sequence: TGTGCCAGCAGTCCCGGGACCCCCTCACCCCTCCACTTT.

This chain links TRBV14 with TRBJ1-2; D is ambiguous. CDR3 length: 14 residues. With 3 bases removed from V and 1 base from J, the gap between germline ends came to 9 bases. Germline loops: CDR1 SGHDN, CDR2 FVKESK. The CDR3 loop reads CASSQAAFNYGYTF. CDR3 DNA sequence: TGTGCCAGCAGCCAGGCAGCGTTTAACTATGGCTACACCTTC.

This clonotype turned up a few times. The chain combines TRBV18 with TRBJ2-1; 9 bases map to TRBD2. Germline lookup yields CDR1 KGHSH and CDR2 LQKENI. The V segment lost 0 bases and the J segment 0 bases; nucleotides outside the gene matches: 12. The CDR3 consists of 20 residues. CDR3 sequence (DNA): TGTGCCAGCTCACCACCCCCCCCGACTAGCGGAGAGAGCTCCTACAATGAGCAGTTCTTC. This gives the protein CASSPPPPTSGESSYNEQFF.

This clonotype was recorded at least ten times. The genes are TRBV18 and TRBJ1-2; TRBD1 matches at 8 bases. Germline V gene data show CDR1 as KGHSH and CDR2 as LQKENI. This CDR3 region has 14 residues. V trimming: 4 bases; J trimming: 7 bases; junction bases outside the gene matches: 8. CDR3: CASSLSTGDPGYTF. CDR3 nucleotides: TGTGCCAGCTCACTCTCGACAGGGGACCCTGGCTACACCTTC.

This clonotype was observed a handful of times. The J gene is TRBJ1-5, the V gene TRBV20-1, with D perhaps TRBD1 (5 bases). Germline V gene data show CDR1 as DFQATT and CDR2 as SNEGSKA (reference sequence). The V end was cut by 0 bases, the J end by 4 bases, with 10 bases between. The CDR3 contains 14 residues. The CDR3 sequence: CSARDPGGNQPQHF. The CDR3 nucleotides read TGCAGTGCTAGAGATCCCGGGGGTAATCAGCCCCAGCATTTT.

The chain uses TRBV7-2 and TRBJ1-4; D may be TRBD1 (5 bases). This CDR3 contains 13 residues. CDR1 and CDR2 (germline): SGHTA, FQGNSA. V lost 5 bases and J 3 bases, leaving 7 bases between the germline ends. The DNA of the CDR3 is TGTGCCAGCAGCCGGGGCCCTAATGAAAAACTGTTTTTT. It encodes CASSRGPNEKLFF.

This clonotype was observed a handful of times. The rearrangement joins TRBV4-2 to TRBJ2-5; D possibly uses TRBD1 or TRBD2 (7 bases each). Trimming took off 4 bases at V and 0 bases at J, with 15 bases between the two ends. The CDR3 is 16 amino acids. Germline CDR1 and CDR2: LGHNA and YNFKEQ. CDR3 amino acids: CASSRAQGGYQETQYF. Written as DNA, the CDR3 is TGTGCCAGCAGCCGGGCCCAGGGGGGGTACCAAGAGACCCAGTACTTC.

This clonotype was counted at least ten times. This chain joins TRBV29-1 and TRBJ2-7; TRBD1 or TRBD2 may be the D gene (5 bases each). There are 12 residues in the CDR3. V was pared by 7 bases and J by 1 base, with 11 bases between. Per the germline V gene, CDR1 is SQVTM and CDR2 is ANQGSEA. The CDR3 loop is CSGGTESYEQYF. The CDR3 nucleotides read TGCAGCGGGGGGACGGAATCCTACGAGCAGTACTTC.

The table lists this clonotype with many counts. The rearrangement links TRBV5-1 to TRBJ2-2; D may correspond to TRBD1 or TRBD2 (6 bases each). The germline CDR1 and CDR2 sequences are SGHRS and YFSETQ. The V and J ends lost 4 bases and 7 bases respectively, with 17 bases between them. The CDR3 consists of 15 residues. The CDR3 region has the DNA TGCGCCAGCAGCCCACCCTGGGGGGCTGGCGGGGAGCTGTTTTTT. Its translation is CASSPPWGAGGELFF.

The table lists this clonotype with a few counts. The chain has TRBV5-1 and TRBJ1-6; D unclear. This CDR3 contains 15 residues. The V end was cut by 0 bases, the J end by 9 bases, with 13 bases between. Germline lookup yields CDR1 SGHRS and CDR2 YFSETQ. CDR3 amino acids: CASSLAWQAVSPLHF. Here the CDR3 DNA reads TGCGCCAGCAGCTTGGCCTGGCAGGCGGTTTCACCCCTCCACTTT.

This clonotype was seen a few times. The chain links TRBV5-1 to TRBJ2-3; 12 bases fit TRBD2. The V gene end was trimmed by 5 bases and the J gene end by 5 bases; junction bases not matched to a gene: 6. Germline values: CDR1 SGHRS, CDR2 YFSETQ. The CDR3 has 15 residues. The DNA for the CDR3 is TGCGCCAGCAGGAGGACTAGCGGGGTTTTAGATACGCAGTATTTT. Its translation is CASRRTSGVLDTQYF.

This clonotype was counted between two and nine times. The J gene is TRBJ1-2, the V gene TRBV20-1; 7 nucleotides match TRBD1. There are 11 residues in the CDR3. Germline assignment: CDR1 DFQATT and CDR2 SNEGSKA (reference sequence). Germline trimming cut 6 bases from V and 5 bases from J; bases unmatched to any gene: 3. The CDR3 region is CSAAGGYGYTF. The DNA for the CDR3 is TGCAGTGCAGCAGGGGGTTATGGCTACACCTTC.

J is TRBJ2-3 and V is TRBV11-2, with TRBD2 matching 9 bases. This CDR3 contains 16 residues. Per germline, CDR1 SGHAT and CDR2 FQNNGV. J was trimmed by 0 bases and V by 3 bases; bases with no gene match: 4. CDR3 region: CASSLGAGGSTDTQYF. CDR3 in DNA: TGTGCCAGCAGCTTGGGAGCGGGGGGTAGCACAGATACGCAGTATTTT.

V gene TRBV10-2 combines with J gene TRBJ2-1, with 12 bases matching TRBD2. The CDR3 is made up of 15 amino acids. From germline, CDR1 is WSHSY and CDR2 SAAADI. J lost 6 bases, V lost 5 bases, and 5 bases had no gene match. This chain's CDR3 is CASSYWTSGVNEQFF. The CDR3, as DNA: TGCGCCAGCAGTTACTGGACTAGCGGGGTCAATGAGCAGTTCTTC.

V usage is TRBV7-7 and J usage is TRBJ2-3; 9 bases fit TRBD1. With 5 bases clipped from V and 10 bases from J, the junction kept 16 bases outside the gene matches. Germline CDR1 reads SSHAT; CDR2 reads FNYEAQ (reference sequence). The CDR3 is 16 residues long. The DNA of the CDR3 is TGTGCCAGCAGCCCCCAACCGGGACAGGGACCCCTCGCGCAGTATTTT. Protein: CASSPQPGQGPLAQYF.

The chain recombines TRBV3-1 with TRBJ2-2, with 7 positions matching TRBD2. The CDR3 runs to 13 residues. Germline V CDR1 and CDR2: LGHDT, YNNKEL (reference sequence). The trim removed 8 bases at V and 1 base at J, leaving 1 base unmatched. The CDR3 region has the DNA TGTGCCAGCGGGGGGGAGAACACCGGGGAGCTGTTTTTT. Translated: CASGGENTGELFF.